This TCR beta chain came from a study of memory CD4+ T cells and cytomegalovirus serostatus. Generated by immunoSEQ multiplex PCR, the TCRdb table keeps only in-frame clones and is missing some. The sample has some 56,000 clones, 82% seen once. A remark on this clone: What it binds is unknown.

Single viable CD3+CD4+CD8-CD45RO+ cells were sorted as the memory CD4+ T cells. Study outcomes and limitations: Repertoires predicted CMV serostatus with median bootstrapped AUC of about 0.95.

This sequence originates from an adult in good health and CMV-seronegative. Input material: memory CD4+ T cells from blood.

The CDR3 sequence is CASTLGSGQPQHF. The CDR3 nucleotides read TGTGCCAGCACCCTTGGAAGTGGGCAGCCCCAGCATTTT. The chain combines TRBV6-5 with TRBJ1-5; D gene unclear. Per germline, CDR1 MNHEY and CDR2 SVGAGI. The CDR3 loop spans 13 amino acids. Trimming removed 7 bases from V and 7 bases from J, with 14 bases in between.